This T cell receptor (beta chain) derives from a study of blood T cell repertoires in COVID-19. Across the whole study: Some COVID-19 samples were acute and others convalescent; all came from the United States, Italy and Spain. The analysed material was cDNA or gDNA that came from T cells, B-cell-depleted T cells, or PBMCs.

In Seattle, patients joined the study during active infection and were tracked longitudinally. Assay: immunoSEQ multiplex PCR; the TCRdb copy retains only in-frame clones and omits some. The profile covers about 400,000 clones, with roughly 90% appearing a single time and roughly 7.1% taken by the ten largest. This clone has only one observation. The V gene's germline CDR1 is LNHDA and CDR2 SQIVND (reference sequence). This CDR3 spans 14 amino acids. V lost 5 bases to trimming and J lost 7 bases; unmatched junction nucleotides: 8. The chain recombines TRBV19 with TRBJ1-2, with TRBD1 identical over 9 bases. The sequenced sample consisted of peripheral blood. This TCR derives from a woman between 55 and 75 years old with COVID-19, enrolled during active disease. The CDR3: CASSQTTGGLGYTF. The CDR3 DNA is TGTGCCAGTAGTCAAACGACAGGGGGACTTGGCTACACCTTC.